These T cell receptor beta chains were read from a single sample in a study of shared clonotypes between healthy human individuals. Libraries were prepared by immunoSEQ multiplex PCR; TCRdb keeps only in-frame clonotypes and omits some of them. Among about 2.1 million clones listed, roughly 95% were seen once. The sample was naive CD8+ T cells from PBMCs. These TCRs come from a man aged 18-30 years in good health. Some clones in this sample may be carry-over from other donors' samples. The CDR3 runs from the conserved cysteine through the conserved F or W. D genes are given only for firm matches. Clone size is shown for a subset of rows, as once, few, many or a class of expanded clone.

V gene,D gene,J gene,clone size,CDR3 DNA,CDR3 protein
TRBV27,-,TRBJ2-2,-,TGTGCCAGCAGTTTCCCAAGGGACACCGGGGAGCTGTTTTTT,CASSFPRDTGELFF
TRBV27,-,TRBJ1-1,-,TGTGCCAGCAGTTTATTCGTTAGCTTGAACACTGAAGCTTTCTTT,CASSLFVSLNTEAFF
TRBV30,-,TRBJ2-7,once,TGTGCCTGGAGTAGTGCCGCGGACGAGCAGTACTTC,CAWSSAADEQYF
TRBV5-1,-,TRBJ2-7,-,TGCGCCAGCAGCTTTGGGACGGAAACCTACGAGCAGTACTTC,CASSFGTETYEQYF
TRBV5-5,-,TRBJ2-1,-,TGTGCCAGCCTCGGGGGCGAAGGTAACTCCAATGAGCAGTTCTTC,CASLGGEGNSNEQFF
TRBV9,-,TRBJ2-2,few,TGTGCCAGCAGCGTAGGACAAACGAACACCGGGGAGCTGTTTTTT,CASSVGQTNTGELFF
TRBV5-6,-,TRBJ1-1,-,TGTGCCAGCAGCTTCGGGGTGCGTACGGGGAACACTGAAGCTTTCTTT,CASSFGVRTGNTEAFF
TRBV27,-,TRBJ2-3,-,TGTGCCAGCAAGCCCGGGGAGGCCTGGTCCACAGATACGCAGTATTTT,CASKPGEAWSTDTQYF
TRBV28,TRBD1,TRBJ1-1,-,TGTGCCAGCAGTCCCTCCCCGAACCCTTCCGGACAGGATGAAGCTTTCTTT,CASSPSPNPSGQDEAFF
TRBV27,-,TRBJ2-7,-,TGTGCCAGCAGTTTTGCCGGTGAGCCAGACCCATACGAGCAGTACTTC,CASSFAGEPDPYEQYF
TRBV6-1,TRBD2,TRBJ2-7,-,TGTGCCAGCAGTGAAAATGGACTAGCGGGGACCTACGAGCAGTACTTC,CASSENGLAGTYEQYF
TRBV5-5,TRBD2,TRBJ2-3,-,TGTGCCAGCAGCTTGAGGCTAGCGGGAGGGCCCCGATCCGGAGATACGCAGTATTTT,CASSLRLAGGPRSGDTQYF
TRBV9,TRBD2,TRBJ2-6,-,TGTGCCAGCAGCAGCTCGGGGGGTCCCGGGGCCAACGTCCTGACTTTC,CASSSSGGPGANVLTF
TRBV28,TRBD1,TRBJ2-2,-,TGTGCCAGCAGAAGACAGGGGGGCACCGGGGAGCTGTTTTTT,CASRRQGGTGELFF
TRBV5-6,TRBD2,TRBJ2-3,-,TGTGCCAGCACTCTCCTAGCGGGAGTATCGGGCGGAGATACGCAGTATTTT,CASTLLAGVSGGDTQYF
TRBV6-1,-,TRBJ2-4,-,TGTGCCAGCAGAGTAGGGCCCAAAAACATTCAGTACTTC,CASRVGPKNIQYF
TRBV7-9,-,TRBJ1-1,-,TGTGCCAGCAGCTTATCTTCACTAGGGATGAACACTGAAGCTTTCTTT,CASSLSSLGMNTEAFF
TRBV28,-,TRBJ1-1,-,TGTGCCAGCAGATCCCGGGAGGGTTACGCTGAAGCTTTCTTT,CASRSREGYAEAFF
TRBV4-1,-,TRBJ2-1,-,TGCGCCAGCAGCCAAATCGGGGCTCGACTCACCAATGAGCAGTTCTTC,CASSQIGARLTNEQFF
TRBV27,-,TRBJ1-5,-,TGTGCCAGCAGTTTATCAGCAGCTAGCAATCAGCCCCAGCATTTT,CASSLSAASNQPQHF
TRBV14,TRBD2,TRBJ2-3,-,TGTGCCCAGCTTAGGGGAGGGCCCAAGGGGGATACGCAGTATTTT,CAQLRGGPKGDTQYF
TRBV6-4,TRBD2,TRBJ2-3,-,TGTGCCAGCATCGAAGGCCTAGCGGAGTGGGCTGCGAGGGCTACGCAGTATTTT,CASIEGLAEWAARATQYF
TRBV6-5,-,TRBJ2-3,-,TGTGCCAGCAGTTCCTTAGCGGAGAAGAGGACAGATACGCAGTATTTT,CASSSLAEKRTDTQYF
TRBV28,-,TRBJ2-6,-,TGTGCCAGCAGTTTACTCGGTCCCTCTGGGGCCAACGTCCTGACTTTC,CASSLLGPSGANVLTF
TRBV27,TRBD2,TRBJ2-1,-,TGTGCCAGCAGTTTAGCGGGAGGGCCTCCGAATGAGCAGTTCTTC,CASSLAGGPPNEQFF
TRBV7-2,-,TRBJ2-7,-,TGTGCCAGCAGCTCCCGGACGGGGAGCTACGAGCAGTACTTC,CASSSRTGSYEQYF
TRBV7-9,-,TRBJ2-1,-,TGTGCCAGCAGACGACCGGTAGGTGAGCAGTTCTTC,CASRRPVGEQFF
TRBV6-4,TRBD1,TRBJ2-2,-,TGTGCCAGCAGTGGCCGACAGGGAACCGGGGAGCTGTTTTTT,CASSGRQGTGELFF
TRBV5-1,-,TRBJ2-5,-,TGCGCCAGCAGCTTCCAGGACAGTGCCCAAGAGACCCAGTACTTC,CASSFQDSAQETQYF